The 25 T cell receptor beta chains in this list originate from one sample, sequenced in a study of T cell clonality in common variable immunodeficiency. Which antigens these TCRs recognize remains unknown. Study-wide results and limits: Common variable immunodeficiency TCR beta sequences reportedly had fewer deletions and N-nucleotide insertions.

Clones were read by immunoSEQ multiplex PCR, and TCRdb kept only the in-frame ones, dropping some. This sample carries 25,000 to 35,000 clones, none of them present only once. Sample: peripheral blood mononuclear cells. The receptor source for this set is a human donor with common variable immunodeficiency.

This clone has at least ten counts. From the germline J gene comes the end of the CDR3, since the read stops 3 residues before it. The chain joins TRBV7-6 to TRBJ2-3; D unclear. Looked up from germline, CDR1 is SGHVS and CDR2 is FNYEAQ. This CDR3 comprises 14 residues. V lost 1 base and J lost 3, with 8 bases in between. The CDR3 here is CASSLESVTDTQYF. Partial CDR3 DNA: TGTGCCAGCAGCTTAGAATCGGTAACAGATACG.

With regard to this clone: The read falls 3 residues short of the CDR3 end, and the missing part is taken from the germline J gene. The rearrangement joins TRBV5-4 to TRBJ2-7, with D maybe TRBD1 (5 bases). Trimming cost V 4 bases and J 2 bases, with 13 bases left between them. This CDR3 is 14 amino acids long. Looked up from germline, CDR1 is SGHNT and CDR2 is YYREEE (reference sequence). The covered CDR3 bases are TGTGCCAGCAGCCGACAGACTTCCACCTACGAG. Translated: CASSRQTSTYE. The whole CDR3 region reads CASSRQTSTYEQYF.

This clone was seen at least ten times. The CDR3: CASSLNERPAYEQYF. CDR3 DNA, as far as it was read: TGTGCCAGCAGCTTAAACGAGCGGCCCGCCTACGAG. V usage is TRBV7-9 and J usage is TRBJ2-7; D is possibly TRBD2 (5 bases). The sequence runs out 3 residues before the end of the CDR3; the remainder is reconstructed from the germline J gene. This CDR3 has 15 residues. Germline CDR1 reads SEHNR; CDR2 reads FQNEAQ (reference sequence). Trimming took 2 bases from V and 2 from J, leaving 13 bases between them.

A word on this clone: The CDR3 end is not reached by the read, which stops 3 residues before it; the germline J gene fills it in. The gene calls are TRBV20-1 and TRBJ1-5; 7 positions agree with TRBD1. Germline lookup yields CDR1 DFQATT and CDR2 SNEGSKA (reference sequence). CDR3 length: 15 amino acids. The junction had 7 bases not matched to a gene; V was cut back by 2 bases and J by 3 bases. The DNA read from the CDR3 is TGCAGTGCTAGACTTCAGGGACAGTTCAATCAGCCC. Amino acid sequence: CSARLQGQFNQP. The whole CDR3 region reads CSARLQGQFNQPQHF.

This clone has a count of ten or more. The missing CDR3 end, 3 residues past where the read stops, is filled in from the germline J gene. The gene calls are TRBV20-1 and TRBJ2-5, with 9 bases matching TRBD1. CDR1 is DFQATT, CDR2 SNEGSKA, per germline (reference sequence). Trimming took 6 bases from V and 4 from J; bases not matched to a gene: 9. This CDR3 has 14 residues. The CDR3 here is CSATRDRVRETQYF. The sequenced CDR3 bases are TGCAGTGCCACTAGGGACAGGGTACGAGAGACC.

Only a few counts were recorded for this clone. CDR3 amino acids: CASSLTGGNQPQHF. The CDR3 DNA, read in part, is TGTGCCAGCAGCCTCACAGGGGGCAATCAGCCC. This chain links TRBV5-6 with TRBJ1-5; 7 bases are a match to TRBD1. Sequencing ends 3 residues short of the CDR3 end; the germline J gene provides the rest. CDR3 length: 14 amino acids. V trimming: 4 bases; J trimming: 2 bases; junction bases outside the gene matches: 3. The germline V gene encodes CDR1 SGHDT and CDR2 YYEEEE.

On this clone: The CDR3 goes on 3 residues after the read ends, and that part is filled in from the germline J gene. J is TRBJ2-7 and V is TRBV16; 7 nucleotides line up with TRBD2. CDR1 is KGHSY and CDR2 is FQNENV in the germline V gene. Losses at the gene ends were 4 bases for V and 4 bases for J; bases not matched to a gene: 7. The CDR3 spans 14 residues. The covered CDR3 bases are TGTGCCAGCAGCCCTGGGAGGGGTTGGTACGAG. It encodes CASSPGRGWYE. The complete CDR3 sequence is CASSPGRGWYEQYF.

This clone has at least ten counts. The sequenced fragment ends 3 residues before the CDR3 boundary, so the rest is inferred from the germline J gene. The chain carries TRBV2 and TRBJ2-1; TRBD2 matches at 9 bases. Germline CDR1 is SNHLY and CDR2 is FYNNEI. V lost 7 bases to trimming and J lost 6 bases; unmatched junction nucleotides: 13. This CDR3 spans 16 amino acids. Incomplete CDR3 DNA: TGTGCCAGCAATCCGTGGGGCGGGAGGGGGATCAATGAG. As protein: CASNPWGGRGINE. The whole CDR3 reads CASNPWGGRGINEQFF.

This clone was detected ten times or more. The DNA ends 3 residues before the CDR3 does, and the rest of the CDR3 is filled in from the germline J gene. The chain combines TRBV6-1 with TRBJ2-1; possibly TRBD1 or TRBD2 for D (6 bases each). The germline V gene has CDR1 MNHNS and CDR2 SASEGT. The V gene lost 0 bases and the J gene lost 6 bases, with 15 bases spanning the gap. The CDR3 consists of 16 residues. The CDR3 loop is CASSEAGGGTFNEQFF. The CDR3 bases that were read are TGTGCCAGCAGTGAAGCAGGAGGGGGTACATTCAATGAG.

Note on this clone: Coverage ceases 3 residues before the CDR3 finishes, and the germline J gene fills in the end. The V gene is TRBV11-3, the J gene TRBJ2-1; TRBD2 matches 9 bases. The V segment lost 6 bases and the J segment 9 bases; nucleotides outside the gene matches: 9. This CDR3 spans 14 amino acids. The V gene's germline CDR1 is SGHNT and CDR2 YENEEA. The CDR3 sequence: CASRPGTSRREQFF. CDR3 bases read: TGTGCCAGCAGGCCAGGGACTAGCAGGCGTGAG. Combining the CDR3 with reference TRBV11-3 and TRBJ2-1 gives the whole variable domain EAGVVQSPRYKIIEKKQPVAFWCNPISGHNTLYWYLQNLGQGPELLIRYENEEAVDDSQLPKDRFSAERLKGVDSTLKIQPAELGDSAVYLCASRPGTSRREQFFGPGTRLTVL.

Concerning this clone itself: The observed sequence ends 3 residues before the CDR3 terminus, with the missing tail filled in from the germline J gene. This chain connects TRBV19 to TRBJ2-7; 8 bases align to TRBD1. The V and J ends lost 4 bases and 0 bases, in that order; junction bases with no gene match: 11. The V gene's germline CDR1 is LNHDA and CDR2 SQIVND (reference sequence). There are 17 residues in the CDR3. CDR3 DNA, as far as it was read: TGTGCCAGTAGTACAGGACCCGACAGGGGAAACTCCTACGAG. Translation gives CASSTGPDRGNSYE. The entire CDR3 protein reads CASSTGPDRGNSYEQYF.

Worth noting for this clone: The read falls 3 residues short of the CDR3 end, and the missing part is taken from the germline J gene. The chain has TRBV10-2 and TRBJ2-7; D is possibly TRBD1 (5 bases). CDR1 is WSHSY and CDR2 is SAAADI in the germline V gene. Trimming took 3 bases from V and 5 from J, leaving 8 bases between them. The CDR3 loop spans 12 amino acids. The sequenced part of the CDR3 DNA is TGCGCCAGCAGTGACAGGGTTAACGAG. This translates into CASSDRVNE. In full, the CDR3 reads CASSDRVNEQYF.

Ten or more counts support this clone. The CDR3 spells CASSSMTGGFGYTF. CDR3 DNA, as far as it was read: TGTGCCAGCAGTTCAATGACAGGGGGCTTTGGC. The chain recombines TRBV2 with TRBJ1-2, with 10 bases matching TRBD1. The sequence runs out 3 residues before the end of the CDR3; the remainder is reconstructed from the germline J gene. This CDR3 is 14 amino acids long. Germline assignment: CDR1 SNHLY and CDR2 FYNNEI. V lost 5 bases, J lost 7 bases, and 7 bases stayed unmatched. Full variable domain (outside the CDR3, taken from reference TRBV2 and TRBJ1-2): EPEVTQTPSHQVTQMGQEVILRCVPISNHLYFYWYRQILGQKVEFLVSFYNNEISEKSEIFDDQFSVERPDGSNFTLKIRSTKLEDSAMYFCASSSMTGGFGYTFGSGTRLTVV.

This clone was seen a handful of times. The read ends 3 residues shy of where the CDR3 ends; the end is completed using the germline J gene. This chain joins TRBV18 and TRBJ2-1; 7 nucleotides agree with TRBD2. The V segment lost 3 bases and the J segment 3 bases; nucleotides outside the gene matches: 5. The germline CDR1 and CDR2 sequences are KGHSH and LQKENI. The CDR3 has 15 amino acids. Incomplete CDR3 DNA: TGTGCCAGCTCACCTCTAGCGGAAAGCTACAATGAG. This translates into CASSPLAESYNE. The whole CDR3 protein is CASSPLAESYNEQFF.

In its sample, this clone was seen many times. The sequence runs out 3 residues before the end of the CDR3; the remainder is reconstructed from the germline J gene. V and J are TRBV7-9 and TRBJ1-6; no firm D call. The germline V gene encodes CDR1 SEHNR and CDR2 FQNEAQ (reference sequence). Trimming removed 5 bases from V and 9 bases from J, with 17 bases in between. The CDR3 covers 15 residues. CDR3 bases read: TGTGCCAGCAGCCGTCCCGCTCAAACGGGTTCACCC. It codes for CASSRPAQTGSP. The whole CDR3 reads CASSRPAQTGSPLHF.

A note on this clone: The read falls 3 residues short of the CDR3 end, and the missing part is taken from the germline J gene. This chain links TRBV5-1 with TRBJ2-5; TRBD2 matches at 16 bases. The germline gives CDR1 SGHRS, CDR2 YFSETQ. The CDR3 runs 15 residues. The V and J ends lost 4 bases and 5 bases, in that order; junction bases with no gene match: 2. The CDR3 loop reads CASSLGLAGGETQYF. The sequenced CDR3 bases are TGCGCCAGCAGCCTGGGACTAGCGGGAGGGGAGACC.

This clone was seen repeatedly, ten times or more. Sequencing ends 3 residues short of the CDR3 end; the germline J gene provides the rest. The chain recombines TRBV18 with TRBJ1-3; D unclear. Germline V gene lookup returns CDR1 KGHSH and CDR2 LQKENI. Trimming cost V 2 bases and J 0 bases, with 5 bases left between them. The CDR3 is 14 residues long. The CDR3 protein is CASSPKHSGNTIYF. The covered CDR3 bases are TGTGCCAGCTCACCAAAGCACTCTGGAAACACC.

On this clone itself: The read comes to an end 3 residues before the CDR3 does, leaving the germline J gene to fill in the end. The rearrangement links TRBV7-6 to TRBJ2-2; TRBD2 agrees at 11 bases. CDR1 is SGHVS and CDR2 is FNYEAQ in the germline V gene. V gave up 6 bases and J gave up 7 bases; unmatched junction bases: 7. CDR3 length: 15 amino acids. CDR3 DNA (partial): TGTGCCAGCAGTCCGACTAGCGGGACGGGCGGGGAG. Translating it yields CASSPTSGTGGE. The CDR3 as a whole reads CASSPTSGTGGELFF.

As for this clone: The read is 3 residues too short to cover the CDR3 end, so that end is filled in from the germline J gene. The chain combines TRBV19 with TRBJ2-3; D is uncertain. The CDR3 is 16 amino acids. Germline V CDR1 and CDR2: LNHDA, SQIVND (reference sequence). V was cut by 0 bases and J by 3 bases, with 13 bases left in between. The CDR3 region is CASSIDHRTETDTQYF. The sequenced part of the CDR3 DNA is TGTGCCAGTAGTATAGATCATCGTACTGAAACAGATACG. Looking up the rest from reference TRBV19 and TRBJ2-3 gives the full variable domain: DGGITQSPKYLFRKEGQNVTLSCEQNLNHDAMYWYRQDPGQGLRLIYYSQIVNDFQKGDIAEGYSVSREKKESFPLTVTSAQKNPTAFYLCASSIDHRTETDTQYFGPGTRLTVL.

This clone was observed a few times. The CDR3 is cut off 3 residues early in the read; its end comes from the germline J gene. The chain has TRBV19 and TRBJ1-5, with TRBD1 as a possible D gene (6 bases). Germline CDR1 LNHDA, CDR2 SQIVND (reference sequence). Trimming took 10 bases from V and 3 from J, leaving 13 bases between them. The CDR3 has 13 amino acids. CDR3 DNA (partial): TGTGCCATCGCGGACAGAAACAATCAGCCC. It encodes CAIADRNNQP. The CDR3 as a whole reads CAIADRNNQPQHF.

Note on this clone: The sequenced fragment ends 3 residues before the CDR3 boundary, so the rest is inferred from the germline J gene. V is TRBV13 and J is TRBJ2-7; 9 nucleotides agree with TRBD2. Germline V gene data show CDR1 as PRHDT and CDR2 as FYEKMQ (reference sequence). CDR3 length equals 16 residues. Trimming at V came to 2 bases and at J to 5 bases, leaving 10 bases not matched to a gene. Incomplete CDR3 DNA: TGTGCCAGCAGCTTAAGGGGACTAGCCCTACTAGACGAG. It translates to CASSLRGLALLDE. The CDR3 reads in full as CASSLRGLALLDEQYF.

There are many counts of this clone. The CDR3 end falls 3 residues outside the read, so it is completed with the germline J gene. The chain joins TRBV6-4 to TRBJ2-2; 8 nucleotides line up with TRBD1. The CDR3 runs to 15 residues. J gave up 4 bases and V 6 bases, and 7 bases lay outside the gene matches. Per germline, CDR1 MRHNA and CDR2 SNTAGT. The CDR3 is CASSPGQGSTGELFF. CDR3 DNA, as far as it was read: TGTGCCAGCAGCCCAGGACAGGGAAGCACCGGGGAG.

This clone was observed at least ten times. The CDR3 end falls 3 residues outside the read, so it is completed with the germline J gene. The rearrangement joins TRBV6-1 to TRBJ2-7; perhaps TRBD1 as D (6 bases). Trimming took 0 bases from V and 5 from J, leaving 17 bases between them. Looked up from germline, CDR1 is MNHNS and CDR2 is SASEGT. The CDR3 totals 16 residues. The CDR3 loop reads CASSEATGTPANEQYF. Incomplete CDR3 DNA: TGTGCCAGCAGTGAAGCAACAGGGACACCCGCTAACGAG.

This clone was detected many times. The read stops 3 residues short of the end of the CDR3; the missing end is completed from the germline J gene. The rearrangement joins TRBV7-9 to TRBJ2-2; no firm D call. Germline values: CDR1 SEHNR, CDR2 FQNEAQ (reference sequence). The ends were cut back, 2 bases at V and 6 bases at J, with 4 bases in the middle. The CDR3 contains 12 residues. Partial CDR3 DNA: TGTGCCAGCAGCTTAAGCCCCGGGGAG. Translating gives CASSLSPGE. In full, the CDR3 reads CASSLSPGELFF.

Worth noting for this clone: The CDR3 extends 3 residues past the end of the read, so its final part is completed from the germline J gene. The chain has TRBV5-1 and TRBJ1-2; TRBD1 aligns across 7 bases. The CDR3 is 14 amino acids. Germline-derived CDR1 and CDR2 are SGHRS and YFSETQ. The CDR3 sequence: CASSGGSGGTGYTF. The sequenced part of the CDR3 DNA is TGCGCCAGCAGCGGCGGGTCAGGGGGGACGGGC. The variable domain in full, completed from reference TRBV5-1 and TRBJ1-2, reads KAGVTQTPRYLIKTRGQQVTLSCSPISGHRSVSWYQQTPGQGLQFLFEYFSETQRNKGNFPGRFSGRQFSNSRSEMNVSTLELGDSALYLCASSGGSGGTGYTFGSGTRLTVV.